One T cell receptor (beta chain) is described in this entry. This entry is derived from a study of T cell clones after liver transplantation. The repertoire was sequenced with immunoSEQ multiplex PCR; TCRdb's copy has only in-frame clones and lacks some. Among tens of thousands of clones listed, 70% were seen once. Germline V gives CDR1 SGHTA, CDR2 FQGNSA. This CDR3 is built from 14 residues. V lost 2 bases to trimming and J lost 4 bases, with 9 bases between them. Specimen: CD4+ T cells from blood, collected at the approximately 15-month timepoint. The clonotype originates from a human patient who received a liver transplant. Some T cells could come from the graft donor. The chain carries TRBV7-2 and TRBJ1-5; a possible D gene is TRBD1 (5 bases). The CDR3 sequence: CASSLTSGNQPQHF. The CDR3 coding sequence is TGTGCCAGCAGCTTAACCTCAGGGAATCAGCCCCAGCATTTT.